This TCR beta chain was sequenced for a study of chemoradiotherapy in HPV16-positive cancers. The length of the CDR3 is 15 residues. The V segment lost 2 bases and the J segment 5 bases; nucleotides outside the gene matches: 5. Germline CDR1 reads MGHRA; CDR2 reads YSYEKL. Points from the study as a whole: Candidate HPV-specific clones and E7-related TCR motifs grew in tumor during treatment. Functional assays defining HPV-specific T cells used only a couple of HPV16-positive patients.

Remarks on this clone: Its antigen is unknown.

Method: immunoSEQ multiplex PCR; TCRdb's copy keeps in-frame clones and lacks some. The sample lists 20,000 to 25,000 clones; more than 75% were seen once. V and J are TRBV4-1 and TRBJ2-7; TRBD1 matches 11 bases. Sequencing used blood, obtained from a patient who underwent chemoradiotherapy. The source of this sequence is a human donor with HPV-associated anogenital cancer. The CDR3 region is CASSQIGQGADEQYF. The CDR3 DNA is TGCGCCAGCAGCCAAATCGGACAGGGGGCGGACGAGCAGTACTTC.